The next 5 T cell receptor beta chains were all read from a single sample in a study of glioma-infiltrating T cells. Using RNA template, CDR3s of TCR alpha and beta were amplified with iRepertoire arm-PCR. TCRdb recomputed calls from the multiplex PCR reads with MiXCR, one row per CDR3 protein. There are some 160,000 distinct CDR3 sequences in the sample; under 55% occur only once, and 5.2% lies in the top ten. Material: glioma tissue, nonneoplastic brain tissue, or PBMCs (not recorded which). All receptors derive from a human donor with low-grade glioma or glioblastoma, undergoing nonglioma brain surgery, or in good health (not recorded which).

This clonotype was picked up many times. This sequence joins TRBV27 and TRBJ2-1, with TRBD2 matching 10 bases. Unmatched junction bases numbered 10, after V lost 5 bases and J lost 6 bases. CDR3 length equals 16 residues. Looked up from germline, CDR1 is MNHEY and CDR2 is SMNVEV (reference sequence). CDR3 amino acids: CASSTPLAGRANEQFF. The DNA for the CDR3 is TGTGCCAGCAGTACCCCACTAGCGGGAAGGGCCAATGAGCAGTTCTTC.

Note on this clonotype: A much larger clonotype is one base distant, so this may be a read error. The genes are TRBV2 and TRBJ1-1; D unresolved. The V end was cut by 11 bases, the J end by 7 bases, with 17 bases between. Germline V lookup: CDR1 SNHLY, CDR2 FYNNEI. CDR3 size: 12 residues. CDR3 nucleotide sequence: TGTGCCGGCAAATACGCAGGCCGTGAAGCTTTCTTT. It specifies CAGKYAGREAFF. The variable domain in full, completed from reference TRBV2 and TRBJ1-1, reads EPEVTQTPSHQVTQMGQEVILRCVPISNHLYFYWYRQILGQKVEFLVSFYNNEISEKSEIFDDQFSVERPDGSNFTLKIRSTKLEDSAMYFCAGKYAGREAFFGQGTRLTVV.

The chain employs TRBV4-1 and TRBJ1-5; TRBD1 might be the D (5 bases). With 3 bases removed from V and 6 bases from J, the gap between germline ends came to 15 bases. CDR1 and CDR2 from the germline V gene are MGHRA and YSYEKL. This CDR3 is 15 amino acids long. The CDR3 DNA is TGCGCCAGCAGCCAGGAGGGACGGATTAGTCAGCCCCAGCATTTT. As protein: CASSQEGRISQPQHF.

V usage is TRBV19 and J usage is TRBJ2-1; 8 positions match TRBD1. This CDR3 has 14 residues. CDR1 and CDR2 (germline): LNHDA, SQIVND (reference sequence). The V gene end was trimmed by 1 base and the J gene end by 6 bases; junction bases not matched to a gene: 2. CDR3 sequence: CASSIADRANEQFF. As DNA, the CDR3 is TGTGCCAGTAGTATAGCGGACAGGGCCAATGAGCAGTTCTTC.

With respect to this clonotype: A read error may be the cause here, since a much bigger clone is one base away. The rearrangement uses TRBV18 and TRBJ2-1, with D perhaps TRBD2 (6 bases). V lost 2 bases, J lost 8 bases, and 19 bases lay in between. CDR1 is KGHSH, CDR2 LQKENI, per germline. The CDR3 covers 16 residues. CDR3 bases: TGTGCCAGCTCACCATCGGGACTGGAGATAAGCGATGAGCAGTTCTTC. Residues: CASSPSGLEISDEQFF.